This paragraph reports one T cell receptor (beta chain). The antigen is undetermined. Germline values: CDR1 DFQATT, CDR2 SNEGSKA (reference sequence). This CDR3 spans 12 amino acids. This sample is part of a study of blood T cells in healthy people across ages. Study-level points and caveats: Diversity estimates drawn from one million T cells were deemed underestimates. As naive T cell percentage varied, TCR beta diversity correlated strongly with it.

Next came a second PCR, run for about 6 to 12 cycles, which used a sample-barcoded 5' primer along with a J-beta primer mix. There were at least 2.5 million CDR3-containing paired-end reads obtained from each sample. TCRdb used MiXCR to reprocess the 5' RACE reads, holding one entry per CDR3 protein. This table has approximately 1,000,000 distinct CDR3 sequences, around two fifths appearing once. The J gene is TRBJ2-5, the V gene TRBV20-1, with TRBD2 as a possible D gene (6 bases). The end of the DNA is better explained by TRBJ2-1, so the J call may be wrong. The clonotype comes from a young man in good health. What was sequenced was blood. The CDR3 nucleotides read TGCAGTGCCCCGGGGGACCAAGAGACCCAGTTCTTC. Translation: CSAPGDQETQFF.